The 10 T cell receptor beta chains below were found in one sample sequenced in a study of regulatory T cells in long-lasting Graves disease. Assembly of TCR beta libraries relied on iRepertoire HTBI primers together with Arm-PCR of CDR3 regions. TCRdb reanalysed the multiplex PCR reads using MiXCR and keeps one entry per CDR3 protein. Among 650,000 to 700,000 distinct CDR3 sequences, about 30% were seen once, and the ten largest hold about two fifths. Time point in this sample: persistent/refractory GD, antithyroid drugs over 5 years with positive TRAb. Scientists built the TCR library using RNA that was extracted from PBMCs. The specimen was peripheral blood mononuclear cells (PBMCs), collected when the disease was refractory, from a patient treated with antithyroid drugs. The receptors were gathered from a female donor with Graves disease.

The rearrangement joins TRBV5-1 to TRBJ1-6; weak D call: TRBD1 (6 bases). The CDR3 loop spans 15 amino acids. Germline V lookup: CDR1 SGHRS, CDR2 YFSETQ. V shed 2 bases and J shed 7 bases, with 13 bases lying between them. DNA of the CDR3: TGCGCCAGCAGCTTTGAGGGGGGATGGAATTCACCCCTCCACTTT. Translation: CASSFEGGWNSPLHF.

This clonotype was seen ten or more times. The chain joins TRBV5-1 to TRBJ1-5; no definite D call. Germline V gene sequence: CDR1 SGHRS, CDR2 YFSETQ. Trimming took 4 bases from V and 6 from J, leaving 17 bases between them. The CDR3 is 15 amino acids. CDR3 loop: CASSPEAFAGQPQHF. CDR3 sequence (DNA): TGCGCCAGCAGCCCCGAGGCGTTCGCAGGTCAGCCCCAGCATTTT. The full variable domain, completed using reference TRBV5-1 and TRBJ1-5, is KAGVTQTPRYLIKTRGQQVTLSCSPISGHRSVSWYQQTPGQGLQFLFEYFSETQRNKGNFPGRFSGRQFSNSRSEMNVSTLELGDSALYLCASSPEAFAGQPQHFGDGTRLSIL.

The DNA of the CDR3 is TGTGCCAGCAGTCGTCCCGGACAGATTCCCTACGAGCAGTACTTC. Translating gives CASSRPGQIPYEQYF. V is TRBV6-1 and J is TRBJ2-7; D is perhaps TRBD1 (6 bases). The CDR3 is 15 amino acids. V was cut by 5 bases and J by 2 bases, with 16 bases left in between. The germline CDR1 and CDR2 sequences are MNHNS and SASEGT.

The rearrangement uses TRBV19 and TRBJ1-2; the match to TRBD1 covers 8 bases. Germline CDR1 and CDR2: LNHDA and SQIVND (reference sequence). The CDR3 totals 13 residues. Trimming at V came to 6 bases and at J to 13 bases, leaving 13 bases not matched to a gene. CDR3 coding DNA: TGTGCCAGTAGCACTGCCGGGACAGGTTTGGTCACCTTC. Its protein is CASSTAGTGLVTF.

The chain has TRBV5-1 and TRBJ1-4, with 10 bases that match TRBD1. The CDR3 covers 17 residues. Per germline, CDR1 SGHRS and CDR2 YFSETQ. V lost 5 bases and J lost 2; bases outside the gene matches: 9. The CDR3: CASSPRQGASTNEKLFF. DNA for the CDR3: TGCGCCAGCAGTCCAAGACAGGGGGCATCCACTAATGAAAAACTGTTTTTT.

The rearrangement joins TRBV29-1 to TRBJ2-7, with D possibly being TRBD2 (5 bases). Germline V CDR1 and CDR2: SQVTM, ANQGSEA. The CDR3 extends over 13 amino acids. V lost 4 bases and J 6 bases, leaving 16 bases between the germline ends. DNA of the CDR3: TGCAGCGTTGCCACTGGACTTGTAGGCGAGCAGTACTTC. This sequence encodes CSVATGLVGEQYF.

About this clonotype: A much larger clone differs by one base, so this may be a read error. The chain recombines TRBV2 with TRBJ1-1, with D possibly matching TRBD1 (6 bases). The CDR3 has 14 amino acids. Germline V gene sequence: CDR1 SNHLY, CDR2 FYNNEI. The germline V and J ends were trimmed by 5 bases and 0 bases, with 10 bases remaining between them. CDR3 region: CASSWGPLNTEAFF. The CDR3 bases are TGTGCCAGCAGTTGGGGGCCGTTGAACACTGAAGCTTTCTTT.

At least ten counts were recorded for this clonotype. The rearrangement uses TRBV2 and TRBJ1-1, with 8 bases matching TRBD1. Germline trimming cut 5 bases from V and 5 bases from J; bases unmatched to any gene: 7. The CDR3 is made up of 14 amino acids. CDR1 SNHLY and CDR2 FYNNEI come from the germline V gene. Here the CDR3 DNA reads TGTGCCAGCAGTTCTCACAGGGGGGGGACTGAAGCTTTCTTT. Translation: CASSSHRGGTEAFF.

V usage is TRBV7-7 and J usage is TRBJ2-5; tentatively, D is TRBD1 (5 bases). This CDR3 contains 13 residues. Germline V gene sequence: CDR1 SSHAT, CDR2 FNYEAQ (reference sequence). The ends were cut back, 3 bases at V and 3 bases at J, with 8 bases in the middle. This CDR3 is CASSFWGEETQYF. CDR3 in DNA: TGTGCCAGCAGCTTTTGGGGCGAAGAGACCCAGTACTTC.

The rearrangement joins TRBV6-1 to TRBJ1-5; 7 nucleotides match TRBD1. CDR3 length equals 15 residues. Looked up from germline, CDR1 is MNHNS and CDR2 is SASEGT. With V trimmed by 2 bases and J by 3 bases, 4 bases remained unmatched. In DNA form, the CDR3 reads TGTGCCAGCAGTGAAACAGGGGTGGACAATCAGCCCCAGCATTTT. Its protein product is CASSETGVDNQPQHF.